This T cell receptor (beta chain) was identified in a study of tumor-infiltrating lymphocytes in primary liver carcinoma. Study observations and caveats: Compared with blood, tumor repertoires held significantly more in their top 250 clones.

The authors made TCR beta cDNA from 500 ng total RNA with a constant-region primer. Libraries for TCR beta were built through three nested multiplex PCR rounds, which together made up a slightly modified ARM-PCR procedure. It was with TRBV1-TRBV30 forward primers and a C-beta reverse primer that the first two PCR rounds were run, at roughly 10 cycles each. TCRdb analysed the multiplex PCR reads with MiXCR anew, one entry per CDR3 protein. The sample has about 92,000 distinct CDR3 sequences; less than 75% are singletons. Comment on this clonotype: Its antigen is still unknown. This may come from a read error, since a much larger clone is one base off.

V dropped 7 bases and J dropped 0; count of bases not matched to a gene: 6. The length of the CDR3 is 15 residues. CDR1 and CDR2 from the germline V gene are MGHRA and YSYEKL. Unsorted bulk tissue of about 18-34 mg yielded co-extracted RNA and DNA. The sequence was collected from a man aged 35 to 55 with primary liver carcinoma and hepatitis B virus infection. The chain is built from TRBV4-1 and TRBJ2-5; TRBD1 matches 9 bases. The sequencing sample was made of tumor-adjacent normal liver tissue. CDR3 sequence: CASTSGTGYQETQYF. As DNA, the CDR3 is TGCGCCAGCACCTCCGGGACAGGGTACCAAGAGACCCAGTACTTC.